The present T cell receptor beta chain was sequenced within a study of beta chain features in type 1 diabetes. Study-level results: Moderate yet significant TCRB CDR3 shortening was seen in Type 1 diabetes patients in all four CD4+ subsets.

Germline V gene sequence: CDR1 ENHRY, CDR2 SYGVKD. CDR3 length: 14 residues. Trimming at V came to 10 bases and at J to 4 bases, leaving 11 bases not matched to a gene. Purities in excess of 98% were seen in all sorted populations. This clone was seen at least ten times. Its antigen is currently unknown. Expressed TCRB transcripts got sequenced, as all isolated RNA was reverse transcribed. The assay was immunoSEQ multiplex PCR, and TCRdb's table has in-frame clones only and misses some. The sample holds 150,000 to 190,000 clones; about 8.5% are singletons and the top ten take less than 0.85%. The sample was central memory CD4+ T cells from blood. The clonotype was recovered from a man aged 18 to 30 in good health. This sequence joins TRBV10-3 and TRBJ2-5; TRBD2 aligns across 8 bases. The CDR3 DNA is TGTGCCACCTCCGACGAGCGGGGGTCAGAGACCCAGTACTTC. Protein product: CATSDERGSETQYF.